This T cell receptor (beta chain) is drawn from a study of blood T cell repertoires in COVID-19. As for the study in general: The United States, Italy and Spain supplied acute and convalescent COVID-19 samples.

Trimming pared 2 bases from V and 5 bases from J, leaving 12 bases between. Germline assignment: CDR1 LNHNV and CDR2 YYDKDF (reference sequence). The CDR3 has 14 amino acids. Study processing details: Reference gene primer amplification gave nucleated cell count estimates. Generated by immunoSEQ multiplex PCR, the TCRdb table keeps only in-frame clones and is missing some. The DNA was the basis for D and trimming; V, J and clone size are from that table. The sample includes 150,000 to 200,000 clones, approximately 81% of them seen just once. The receptor was isolated from a human donor with acute or convalescent COVID-19. The donor label of this sample is uncertain. Sequencing was done on a sample of peripheral blood. J is TRBJ2-5 and V is TRBV15, with a tentative D call TRBD2 (6 bases). CDR3 sequence (DNA): TGTGCCACCAGCAGACTGGCGGGGAAGGAGACCCAGTACTTC. It is translated as CATSRLAGKETQYF. The full variable domain, its missing parts supplied by reference TRBV15 and TRBJ2-5, is DAMVIQNPRYQVTQFGKPVTLSCSQTLNHNVMYWYQQKSSQAPKLLFHYYDKDFNNEADTPDNFQSRRPNTSFCFLDIRSPGLGDTAMYLCATSRLAGKETQYFGPGTRLLVL.